This paragraph reports one T cell receptor (beta chain). This entry is derived from a study of blood T cell repertoires in COVID-19. The CDR3 runs to 15 residues. Trimming took 5 bases from V and 5 from J; bases not matched to a gene: 10. The germline gives CDR1 SGHKS, CDR2 YYEKEE (reference sequence). In the study's own analysis: Cell counts per sample came from amplifying reference gene primers. Sequencing used immunoSEQ multiplex PCR; TCRdb keeps in-frame clones, though not all of them. V and J calls plus clone size are reproduced from that table; the DNA served to infer D and trimming. The sample has approximately 350,000 clones, roughly four fifths seen once. This study enrolled people aged about 18 to 100 from about two dozen US geographic areas. Cohort assignment relied on participant-reported clinical history.

The chain recombines TRBV5-5 with TRBJ1-1; 9 bases are a match to TRBD1. What was sequenced was PBMCs or T cells enriched from blood (not recorded which). The source is a woman between 45 and 65 years old who had recovered from COVID-19. The CDR3 sequence: CASSNTWTGETEAFF. The CDR3 region has the DNA TGTGCCAGCAGTAATACCTGGACAGGGGAGACTGAAGCTTTCTTT.